Presented here are 30 T cell receptor beta chains from one specimen sequenced in a study of T cell repertoires in cytomegalovirus infection. TCRdb re-called the reads through MiXCR, storing one row per CDR3 protein. The sample contains around 190,000 distinct CDR3 sequences, approximately 14% of which appear only once. Sequenced: PBMCs. The receptors derive from a human donor in good health (CMV status not recorded). Some clones in this sample may be carry-over from other donors' samples.

V usage is TRBV9 and J usage is TRBJ2-1, with a possible D match to TRBD1 (6 bases). The germline V gene encodes CDR1 SGDLS and CDR2 YYNGEE. V was trimmed by 2 bases and J by 10 bases, leaving 13 bases between them. This CDR3 has 13 amino acids. The CDR3 sequence is CASSVGQTKEQFF. The CDR3 DNA sequence: TGTGCCAGCAGCGTCGGACAGACGAAAGAGCAGTTCTTC.

This clonotype came up a few times. This rearrangement joins TRBV2 to TRBJ2-1; TRBD1 matches at 7 bases. Trimming took 8 bases from V and 1 from J; bases not matched to a gene: 11. CDR3 length equals 16 residues. CDR1 and CDR2 from the germline V gene are SNHLY and FYNNEI. This CDR3 is CASLTRQGVSYNEQFF. CDR3 DNA sequence: TGTGCCAGCCTAACAAGGCAGGGGGTTTCCTACAATGAGCAGTTCTTC.

This clonotype came up many times. The gene calls are TRBV7-2 and TRBJ2-1, with 8 bases matching TRBD2. The CDR3 length is 16 residues. The J segment lost 3 bases and the V segment lost 4 bases, leaving 8 bases of the junction unmatched. Germline assignment: CDR1 SGHTA and CDR2 FQGNSA. CDR3: CASSSRRGVIYNEQFF. Written as DNA, the CDR3 is TGTGCCAGCAGCTCCCGGCGGGGGGTCATCTACAATGAGCAGTTCTTC.

Only a few counts were recorded for this clonotype. This rearrangement joins TRBV5-1 to TRBJ2-7; D is uncertain. CDR1 is SGHRS and CDR2 is YFSETQ in the germline V gene. The ends were cut back, 1 base at V and 0 bases at J, with 8 bases in the middle. The CDR3 spans 14 residues. The CDR3 DNA is TGCGCCAGCAGCTTGACAGTCAGCTCCTACGAGCAGTACTTC. Protein: CASSLTVSSYEQYF.

This clonotype has ten or more counts. The chain uses TRBV12-3 or TRBV12-4 and TRBJ2-1; unclear D gene. This CDR3 region has 12 residues. Between the trimmed V and J ends, which lost 3 bases and 7 bases, there was a span of 7 bases. CDR3 sequence reads: CASSLLQNEQFF. The CDR3 DNA reads TGTGCCAGCAGTTTGCTCCAAAATGAGCAGTTCTTC.

This clonotype appeared many times. The chain combines TRBV7-2 with TRBJ2-1; 10 bases are shared with TRBD2. The CDR3 is 17 amino acids. Germline trimming cut 5 bases from V and 4 bases from J; bases unmatched to any gene: 11. Germline loops: CDR1 SGHTA, CDR2 FQGNSA. The CDR3 DNA follows: TGTGCCAGCAGCGGAAGGACTAGCGGCTTTTTTTACAATGAGCAGTTCTTC. It specifies CASSGRTSGFFYNEQFF.

This clonotype was counted a few times. The V call is TRBV11-2, the J call TRBJ2-1; no definite D call. The CDR3 is 17 amino acids. Per germline, CDR1 SGHAT and CDR2 FQNNGV. Deletions cut 1 base from V and 0 bases from J, with 13 bases between. The chain's CDR3 is CASSLVGSRGSYNEQFF. Here the CDR3 DNA reads TGTGCCAGCAGCTTAGTCGGAAGCCGAGGCTCCTACAATGAGCAGTTCTTC.

Ten or more counts support this clonotype. The chain recombines TRBV7-2 with TRBJ2-7; unclear D gene. The CDR3 contains 12 residues. CDR1 is SGHTA and CDR2 is FQGNSA in the germline V gene. V was cut by 2 bases and J by 2 bases, with 4 bases left in between. This chain's CDR3 is CASSLSTYEQYF. CDR3 DNA: TGTGCCAGCAGCTTATCTACCTACGAGCAGTACTTC.

In the case of this clonotype: This may be a read error, as it is one base from a much larger clone. The J gene is TRBJ2-1, the V gene TRBV6-1, with 9 bases lining up with TRBD1. Germline CDR1 and CDR2: MNHNS and SASEGT. The CDR3 runs to 14 residues. The CDR3 region is CASSPFSTGGERFF. For the CDR3, the DNA is TGTGCCAGCAGTCCTTTTTCGACAGGGGGTGAGCGGTTCTTC.

The CDR3 DNA reads as TGCAGTGCCCAGGGGACCGCATATAATTCACCCCTCCACTTT. Translating gives CSAQGTAYNSPLHF. The V and J genes are TRBV20-1 and TRBJ1-6, with D tentatively TRBD1 (6 bases). The CDR3 is 14 residues long. In germline, CDR1 is DFQATT, CDR2 SNEGSKA (reference sequence). Trimming cost V 6 bases and J 4 bases, with 13 bases left between them.

This clonotype was seen repeatedly, ten times or more. V usage is TRBV7-2 and J usage is TRBJ2-7; 12 bases match TRBD2. Germline V gene lookup returns CDR1 SGHTA and CDR2 FQGNSA. Trimming cost V 6 bases and J 7 bases; bases outside gene matches: 10. This CDR3 spans 15 amino acids. CDR3 nucleotides: TGTGCCAGCAGGCTTCTAGCGGGAGGGGCGGGAGAGCAGTACTTC. Protein: CASRLLAGGAGEQYF.

This chain joins TRBV29-1 and TRBJ1-2; 10 positions agree with TRBD1. Germline loops: CDR1 SQVTM, CDR2 ANQGSEA. There are 12 residues in the CDR3. Trimming cost V 3 bases and J 8 bases; bases outside gene matches: 3. CDR3 nucleotides: TGCAGCGTTGATCCGACAGGGGGCGGCTACACCTTC. It yields the protein CSVDPTGGGYTF.

This clonotype appeared many times. In nucleotides, the CDR3 is TGTGCCAGCAGCTTAATGACAGGGGGGGGTAACTATGGCTACACCTTC. As protein: CASSLMTGGGNYGYTF. V and J are TRBV7-2 and TRBJ1-2; 9 bases are a match to TRBD1. Germline V lookup: CDR1 SGHTA, CDR2 FQGNSA. CDR3 length: 16 residues. J lost 1 base, V lost 2 bases, and 5 bases had no gene match.

This clonotype was seen more than once but under ten times. The rearrangement joins TRBV18 to TRBJ2-7; 11 nucleotides line up with TRBD1. Germline V gene sequence: CDR1 KGHSH, CDR2 LQKENI. This CDR3 is 14 amino acids long. The J segment lost 0 bases and the V segment lost 8 bases, leaving 3 bases of the junction unmatched. CDR3 region: CASAGTGGSYEQYF. The CDR3 bases are TGTGCCAGCGCCGGGACAGGGGGCTCCTACGAGCAGTACTTC.

This clonotype has a count of ten or more. The V and J genes are TRBV7-8 and TRBJ2-3; 13 positions match TRBD2. The trim removed 4 bases at V and 4 bases at J, leaving 5 bases unmatched. Germline CDR1 SGHVS, CDR2 FQNEAQ. The CDR3 has 16 residues. The chain's CDR3 is CASSSRTSGSADTQYF. The CDR3 DNA reads TGTGCCAGCAGCTCCCGGACTAGCGGGAGCGCAGATACGCAGTATTTT. Complete variable domain (other parts from reference TRBV7-8 and TRBJ2-3): GAGVSQSPRYKVAKRGQDVALRCDPISGHVSLFWYQQALGQGPEFLTYFQNEAQLDKSGLPSDRFFAERPEGSVSTLKIQRTQQEDSAVYLCASSSRTSGSADTQYFGPGTRLTVL.

The genes are TRBV10-3 and TRBJ1-5; no firm D call. The CDR3 runs to 12 residues. V was pared by 11 bases and J by 4 bases, with 12 bases between. Per germline, CDR1 ENHRY and CDR2 SYGVKD. CDR3 amino acids: CASGEDNQPQHF. In DNA, the CDR3 is TGTGCCTCCGGGGAAGATAATCAGCCCCAGCATTTT.

The sample holds many counts of this clonotype. CDR3 DNA: TGTGCCAGCAGTTTCATTGGCGGGGGGCCCGGGGGAGAGACCCAGTACTTC. Amino acid sequence: CASSFIGGGPGGETQYF. The chain joins TRBV12-3 or TRBV12-4 to TRBJ2-5; 8 nucleotides line up with TRBD2. The CDR3 sequence is 17 residues long. The V segment lost 3 bases and the J segment 4 bases; nucleotides outside the gene matches: 13.

By share, this clonotype ranks as medium-sized. The chain couples TRBV7-9 to TRBJ2-4, with TRBD1 identical over 7 bases. Unmatched junction bases numbered 4, after V lost 3 bases and J lost 8 bases. This CDR3 contains 13 residues. Germline values: CDR1 SEHNR, CDR2 FQNEAQ (reference sequence). CDR3 sequence (DNA): TGTGCCAGCAGCTTTCCCCAGGGGGACATTCAGTACTTC. It yields the protein CASSFPQGDIQYF.

As concerns this clonotype: A much larger clone differs by one base, so this may be a read error. The chain recombines TRBV2 with TRBJ2-1; the match to TRBD2 covers 14 bases. This CDR3 is 15 amino acids long. Germline V gene lookup returns CDR1 SNHLY and CDR2 FYNNEI. CDR3 in amino acids: CASKLGLAGALEHFF. The CDR3 coding sequence is TGTGCCAGCAAGTTGGGACTAGCGGGGGCCCTTGAGCATTTCTTC.

This clonotype showed up many times. This chain connects TRBV28 to TRBJ2-3; TRBD2 agrees at 8 bases. V was clipped by 4 bases and J by 4 bases; unmatched bases: 4. This CDR3 is built from 14 residues. Germline V CDR1 and CDR2: MDHEN, SYDVKM. The CDR3: CASSSAGGADTQYF. CDR3 nucleotides: TGTGCCAGCAGTTCGGCGGGAGGAGCAGATACGCAGTATTTT.

This clonotype was detected ten times or more. The rearrangement links TRBV11-2 to TRBJ2-1, with D tentatively TRBD2 (5 bases). Trimming took off 6 bases at V and 3 bases at J, with 15 bases between the two ends. CDR1 and CDR2 (germline): SGHAT, FQNNGV. The CDR3 extends over 15 amino acids. DNA for the CDR3: TGTGCCAGCAGGAATTTAGGAGGCGGCTACAATGAGCAGTTCTTC. It is translated as CASRNLGGGYNEQFF. Looking up the rest from reference TRBV11-2 and TRBJ2-1 gives the full variable domain: EAGVAQSPRYKIIEKRQSVAFWCNPISGHATLYWYQQILGQGPKLLIQFQNNGVVDDSQLPKDRFSAERLKGVDSTLKIQPAKLEDSAVYLCASRNLGGGYNEQFFGPGTRLTVL.

Many counts were recorded for this clonotype. This rearrangement joins TRBV7-8 to TRBJ1-4; no definite D call. Germline loops: CDR1 SGHVS, CDR2 FQNEAQ. The CDR3 runs to 12 residues. Trimming removed 3 bases from V and 12 bases from J, with 11 bases in between. CDR3 in DNA: TGTGCCAGCAGCTTTCCCGGGCGGGAACTGTTTTTT. Translating it yields CASSFPGRELFF. The whole variable domain, remainder taken from reference TRBV7-8 and TRBJ1-4, is GAGVSQSPRYKVAKRGQDVALRCDPISGHVSLFWYQQALGQGPEFLTYFQNEAQLDKSGLPSDRFFAERPEGSVSTLKIQRTQQEDSAVYLCASSFPGRELFFGSGTQLSVL.

The chain combines TRBV3-1 with TRBJ1-5; maybe TRBD1 (6 bases). V lost 3 bases to trimming and J lost 3 bases, with 12 bases between them. The V gene's germline CDR1 is LGHDT and CDR2 YNNKEL (reference sequence). This CDR3 is 15 amino acids long. Written as DNA, the CDR3 is TGTGCCAGCAGCCAGCAGGGGACCAACAATCAGCCCCAGCATTTT. This translates into CASSQQGTNNQPQHF.

This clonotype was seen many times. The genes are TRBV15 and TRBJ2-5, with D possibly being TRBD2 (5 bases). This CDR3 region has 16 residues. With 0 bases removed from V and 2 bases from J, the gap between germline ends came to 13 bases. The germline V gene has CDR1 LNHNV and CDR2 YYDKDF (reference sequence). As DNA, the CDR3 is TGTGCCACCAGCAGAGATCGCGGACTTTCACAAGAGACCCAGTACTTC. Its protein is CATSRDRGLSQETQYF.

This clonotype came up once. This rearrangement joins TRBV12-3 or TRBV12-4 to TRBJ1-1, with no clear D. The CDR3 extends over 15 amino acids. With 6 bases removed from V and 3 bases from J, the gap between germline ends came to 17 bases. The CDR3: CASRPGLGGDTEAFF. CDR3 nucleotide sequence: TGTGCCAGCAGGCCGGGGTTGGGTGGCGACACTGAAGCTTTCTTT.

In this sample, this clonotype turned up many times. The chain carries TRBV28 and TRBJ2-7; 11 bases agree with TRBD2. This CDR3 is built from 15 residues. V gave up 6 bases and J gave up 5 bases; unmatched junction bases: 9. The V gene's germline CDR1 is MDHEN and CDR2 SYDVKM. In DNA form, the CDR3 reads TGTGCCAGCAGGAAGACTAGCGGGGCTCCAAACGAGCAGTACTTC. Protein product: CASRKTSGAPNEQYF.

This clonotype was counted only a few times. The gene calls are TRBV9 and TRBJ2-7; tentatively, D is TRBD1 or TRBD2 (5 bases each). Trimming removed 4 bases from V and 2 bases from J, with 16 bases in between. The CDR3 is 15 amino acids. Germline V CDR1 and CDR2: SGDLS, YYNGEE. Here the CDR3 DNA reads TGTGCCAGCAGCCCCCGGGACGGACCCACCTACGAGCAGTACTTC. This gives the protein CASSPRDGPTYEQYF. Filled out from reference TRBV9 and TRBJ2-7, the complete variable domain reads DSGVTQTPKHLITATGQRVTLRCSPRSGDLSVYWYQQSLDQGLQFLIQYYNGEERAKGNILERFSAQQFPDLHSELNLSSLELGDSALYFCASSPRDGPTYEQYFGPGTRLTVT.

This clonotype was picked up many times. The rearrangement links TRBV7-8 to TRBJ1-4; D perhaps matches TRBD1 (6 bases). The CDR3 is made up of 15 amino acids. Germline assignment: CDR1 SGHVS and CDR2 FQNEAQ. V was trimmed by 5 bases and J by 3 bases, leaving 13 bases between them. DNA for the CDR3: TGTGCCAGCAGCAGGGGGGCCCGTTCTAATGAAAAACTGTTTTTT. It specifies CASSRGARSNEKLFF.

This clonotype was seen repeatedly, ten times or more. V and J are TRBV7-2 and TRBJ1-1, with D possibly matching TRBD1 (5 bases). V was pared by 5 bases and J by 7 bases, with 11 bases between. Germline assignment: CDR1 SGHTA and CDR2 FQGNSA. This CDR3 contains 12 residues. The CDR3 protein is CASSVRDGEAFF. The CDR3 DNA sequence: TGTGCCAGCAGCGTAAGGGACGGTGAAGCTTTCTTT.

The rearrangement uses TRBV29-1 and TRBJ2-5; tentatively, D is TRBD1 (6 bases). Trimming removed 0 bases from V and 1 base from J, with 12 bases in between. Germline loops: CDR1 SQVTM, CDR2 ANQGSEA. The CDR3 is made up of 15 amino acids. The CDR3 bases are TGCAGCGTTGAAGATAGGGGCAGGGGCCAAGAGACCCAGTACTTC. As protein: CSVEDRGRGQETQYF.